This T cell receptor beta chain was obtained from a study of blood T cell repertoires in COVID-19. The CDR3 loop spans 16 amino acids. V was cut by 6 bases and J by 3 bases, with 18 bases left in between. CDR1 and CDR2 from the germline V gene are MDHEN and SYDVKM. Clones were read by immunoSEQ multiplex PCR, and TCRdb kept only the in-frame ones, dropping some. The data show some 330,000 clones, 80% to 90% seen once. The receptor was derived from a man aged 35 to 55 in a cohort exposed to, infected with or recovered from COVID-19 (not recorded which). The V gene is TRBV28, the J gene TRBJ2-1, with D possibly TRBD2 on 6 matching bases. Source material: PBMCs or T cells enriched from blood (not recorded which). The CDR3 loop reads CASSSLSAGSYNEQFF. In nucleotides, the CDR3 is TGTGCCAGCAGCTCCCTCTCGGCGGGAAGCTACAATGAGCAGTTCTTC.